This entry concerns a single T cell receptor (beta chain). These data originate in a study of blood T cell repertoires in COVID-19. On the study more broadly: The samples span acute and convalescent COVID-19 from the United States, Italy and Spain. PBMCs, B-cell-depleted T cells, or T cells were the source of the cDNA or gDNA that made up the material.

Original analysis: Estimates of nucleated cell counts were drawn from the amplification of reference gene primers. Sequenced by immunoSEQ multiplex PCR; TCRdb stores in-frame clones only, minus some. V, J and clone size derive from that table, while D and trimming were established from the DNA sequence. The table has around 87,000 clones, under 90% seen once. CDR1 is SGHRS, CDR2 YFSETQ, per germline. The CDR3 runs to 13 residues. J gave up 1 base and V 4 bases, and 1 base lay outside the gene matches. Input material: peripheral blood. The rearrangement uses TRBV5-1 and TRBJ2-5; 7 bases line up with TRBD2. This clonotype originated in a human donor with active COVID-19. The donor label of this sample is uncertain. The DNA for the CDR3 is TGCGCCAGCAGCGGGGGGGGCCAAGAGACCCAGTACTTC. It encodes CASSGGGQETQYF.